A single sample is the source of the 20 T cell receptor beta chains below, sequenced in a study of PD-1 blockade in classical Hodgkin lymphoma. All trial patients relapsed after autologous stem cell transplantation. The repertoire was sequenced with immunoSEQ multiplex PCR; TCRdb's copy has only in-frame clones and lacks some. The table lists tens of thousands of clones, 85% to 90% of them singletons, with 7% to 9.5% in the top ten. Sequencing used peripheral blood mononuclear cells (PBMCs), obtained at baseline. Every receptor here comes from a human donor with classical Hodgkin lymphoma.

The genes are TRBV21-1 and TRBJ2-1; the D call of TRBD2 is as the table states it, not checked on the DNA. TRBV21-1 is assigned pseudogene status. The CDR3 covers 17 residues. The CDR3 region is CASSKRSGDSSRNEQFF. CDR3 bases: TGTGCCAGCAGCAAACGATCGGGAGACAGTAGTAGGAATGAGCAGTTCTTC.

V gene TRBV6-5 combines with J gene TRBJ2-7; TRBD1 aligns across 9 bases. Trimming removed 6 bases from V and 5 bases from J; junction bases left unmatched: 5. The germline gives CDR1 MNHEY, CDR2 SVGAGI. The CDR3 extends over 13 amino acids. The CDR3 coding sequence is TGTGCCAGCAGGCACAGGGGGCGCAACGAGCAGTACTTC. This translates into CASRHRGRNEQYF.

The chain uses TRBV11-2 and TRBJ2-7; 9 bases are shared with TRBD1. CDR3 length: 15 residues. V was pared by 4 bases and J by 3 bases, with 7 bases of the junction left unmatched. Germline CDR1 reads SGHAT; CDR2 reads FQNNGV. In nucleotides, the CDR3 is TGTGCCAGCAGCTACGGGACAGGGAATCACTACGAGCAGTACTTC. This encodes CASSYGTGNHYEQYF.

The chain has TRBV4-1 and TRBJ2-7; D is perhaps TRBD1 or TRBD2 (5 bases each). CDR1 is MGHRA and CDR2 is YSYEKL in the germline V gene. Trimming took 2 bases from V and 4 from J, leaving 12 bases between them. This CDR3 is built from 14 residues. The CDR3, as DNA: TGCGCCAGCAGCCAACTGGGACGGAGTTACGAGCAGTACTTC. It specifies CASSQLGRSYEQYF.

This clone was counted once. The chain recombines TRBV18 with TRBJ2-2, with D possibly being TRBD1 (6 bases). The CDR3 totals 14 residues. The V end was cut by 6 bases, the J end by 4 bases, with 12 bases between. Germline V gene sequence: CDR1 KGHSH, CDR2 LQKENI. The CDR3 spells CASSSTGFTGELFF. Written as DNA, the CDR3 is TGTGCCAGCTCGTCCACAGGGTTCACCGGGGAGCTGTTTTTT.

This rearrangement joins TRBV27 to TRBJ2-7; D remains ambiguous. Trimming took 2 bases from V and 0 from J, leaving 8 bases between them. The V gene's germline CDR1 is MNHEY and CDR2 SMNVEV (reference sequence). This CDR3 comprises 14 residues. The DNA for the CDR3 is TGTGCCAGCAGTTTACAGGCCAACTCCTACGAGCAGTACTTC. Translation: CASSLQANSYEQYF.

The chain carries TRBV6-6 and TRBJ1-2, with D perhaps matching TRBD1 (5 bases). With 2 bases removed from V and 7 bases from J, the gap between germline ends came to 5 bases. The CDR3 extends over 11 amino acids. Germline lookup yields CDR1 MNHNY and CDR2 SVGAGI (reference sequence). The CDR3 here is CASSYRGGYTF. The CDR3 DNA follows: TGTGCCAGCAGTTACAGGGGTGGCTACACCTTC.

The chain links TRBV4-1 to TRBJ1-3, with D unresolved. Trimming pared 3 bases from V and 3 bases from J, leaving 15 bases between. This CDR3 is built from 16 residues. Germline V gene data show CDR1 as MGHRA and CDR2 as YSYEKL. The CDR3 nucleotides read TGCGCCAGCAGCCACTCCCCCCGGGGAAATGGAAACACCATATATTTT. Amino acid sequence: CASSHSPRGNGNTIYF.

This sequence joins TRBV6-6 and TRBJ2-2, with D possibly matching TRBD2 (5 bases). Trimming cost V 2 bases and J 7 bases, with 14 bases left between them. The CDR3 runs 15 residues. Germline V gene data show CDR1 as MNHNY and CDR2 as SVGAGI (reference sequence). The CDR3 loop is CASSYVSLDYGELFF. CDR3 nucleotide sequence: TGTGCCAGCAGTTACGTTTCACTAGACTACGGGGAGCTGTTTTTT.

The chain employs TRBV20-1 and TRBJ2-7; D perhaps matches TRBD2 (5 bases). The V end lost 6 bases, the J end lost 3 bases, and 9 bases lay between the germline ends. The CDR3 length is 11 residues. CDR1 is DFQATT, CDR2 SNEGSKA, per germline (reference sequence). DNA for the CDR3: TGCAGTGCATCCACTAGCTACGAGCAGTACTTC. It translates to CSASTSYEQYF.

This CDR3 is CASSSTGRPYEKLFF. For the CDR3, the DNA is TGTGCCAGCAGTTCGACAGGGCGTCCCTATGAAAAACTGTTTTTT. This chain uses TRBV27 with TRBJ1-4; TRBD1 matches 7 bases. The CDR3 extends over 15 amino acids. V dropped 4 bases and J dropped 6; count of bases not matched to a gene: 8. CDR1 MNHEY and CDR2 SMNVEV come from the germline V gene (reference sequence).

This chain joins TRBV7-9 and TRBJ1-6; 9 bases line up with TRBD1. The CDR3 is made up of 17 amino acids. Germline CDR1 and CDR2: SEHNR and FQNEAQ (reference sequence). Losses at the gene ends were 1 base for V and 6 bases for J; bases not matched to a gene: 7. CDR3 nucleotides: TGTGCCAGCAGCTTAGGAACCAACAGGGGGCCTAATTCACCCCTCCACTTT. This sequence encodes CASSLGTNRGPNSPLHF.

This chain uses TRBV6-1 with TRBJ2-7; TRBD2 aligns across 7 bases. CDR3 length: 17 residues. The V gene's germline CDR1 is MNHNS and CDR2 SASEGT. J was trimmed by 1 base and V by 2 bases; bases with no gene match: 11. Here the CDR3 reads CASSEISGPSRSYEQYF. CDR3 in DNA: TGTGCCAGCAGTGAAATTAGCGGGCCCTCCCGGTCCTACGAGCAGTACTTC.

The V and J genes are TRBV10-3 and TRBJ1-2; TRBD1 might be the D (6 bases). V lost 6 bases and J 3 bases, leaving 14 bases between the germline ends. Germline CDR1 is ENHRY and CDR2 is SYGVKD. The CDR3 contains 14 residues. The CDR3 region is CAISLGQPDYGYTF. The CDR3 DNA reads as TGTGCCATCAGCCTAGGACAGCCCGACTATGGCTACACCTTC.

Here the CDR3 reads CASSQDWASGRGTDTQYF. DNA for the CDR3: TGCGCCAGCAGCCAAGATTGGGCTAGCGGGAGGGGTACAGATACGCAGTATTTT. The chain recombines TRBV4-3 with TRBJ2-3; 12 bases align to TRBD2. CDR3 length equals 18 residues. CDR1 and CDR2 from the germline V gene are LGHNA and YSLEER. V was pared by 0 bases and J by 3 bases, with 7 bases of the junction left unmatched.

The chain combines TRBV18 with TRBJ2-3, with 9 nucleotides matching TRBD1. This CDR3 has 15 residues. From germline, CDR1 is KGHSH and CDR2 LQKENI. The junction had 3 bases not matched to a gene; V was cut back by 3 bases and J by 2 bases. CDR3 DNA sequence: TGTGCCAGCTCACCGGACAGGGGACCCACAGATACGCAGTATTTT. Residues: CASSPDRGPTDTQYF.

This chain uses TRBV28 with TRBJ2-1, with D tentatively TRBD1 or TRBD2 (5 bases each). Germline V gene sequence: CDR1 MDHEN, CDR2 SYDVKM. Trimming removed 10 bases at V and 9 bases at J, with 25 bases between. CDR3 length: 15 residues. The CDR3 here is CATTPRGRGRGEQFF. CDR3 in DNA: TGTGCCACCACCCCTAGAGGGAGAGGTAGGGGTGAGCAGTTCTTC.

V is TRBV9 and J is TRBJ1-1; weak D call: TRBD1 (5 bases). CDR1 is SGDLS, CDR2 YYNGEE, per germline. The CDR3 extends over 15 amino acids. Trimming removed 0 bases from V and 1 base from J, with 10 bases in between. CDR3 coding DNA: TGTGCCAGCAGCGTAGCTATTAGGGGGAACACTGAAGCTTTCTTT. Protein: CASSVAIRGNTEAFF. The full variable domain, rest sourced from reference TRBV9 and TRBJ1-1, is DSGVTQTPKHLITATGQRVTLRCSPRSGDLSVYWYQQSLDQGLQFLIQYYNGEERAKGNILERFSAQQFPDLHSELNLSSLELGDSALYFCASSVAIRGNTEAFFGQGTRLTVV.

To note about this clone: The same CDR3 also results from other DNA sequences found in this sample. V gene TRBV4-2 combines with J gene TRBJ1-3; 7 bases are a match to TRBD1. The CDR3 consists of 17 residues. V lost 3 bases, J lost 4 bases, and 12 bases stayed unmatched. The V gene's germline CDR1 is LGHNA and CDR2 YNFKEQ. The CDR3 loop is CASSQGTAARSGNTIYF. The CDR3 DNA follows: TGTGCCAGCAGCCAGGGGACAGCGGCACGCTCCGGAAACACCATATATTTT.

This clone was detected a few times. The CDR3, as DNA: TGTGCCAGCAGTCACAGCTTGAACACCGGGGAGCTGTTTTTT. As protein: CASSHSLNTGELFF. This chain connects TRBV6-5 to TRBJ2-2, with no clear D. Germline-derived CDR1 and CDR2 are MNHEY and SVGAGI. The V gene lost 5 bases and the J gene lost 1 base, with 8 bases spanning the gap. The CDR3 extends over 14 amino acids.